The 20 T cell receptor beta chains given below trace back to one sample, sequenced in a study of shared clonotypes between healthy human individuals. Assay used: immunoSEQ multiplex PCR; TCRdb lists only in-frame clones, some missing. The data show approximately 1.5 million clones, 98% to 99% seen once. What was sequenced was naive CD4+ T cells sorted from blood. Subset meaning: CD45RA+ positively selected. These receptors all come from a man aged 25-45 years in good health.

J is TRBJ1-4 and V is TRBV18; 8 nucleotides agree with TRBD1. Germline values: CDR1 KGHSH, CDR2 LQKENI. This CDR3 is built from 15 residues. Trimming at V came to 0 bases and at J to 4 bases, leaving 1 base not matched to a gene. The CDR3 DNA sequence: TGTGCCAGCTCACCACCGGGACAGGTTAATGAAAAACTGTTTTTT. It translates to CASSPPGQVNEKLFF.

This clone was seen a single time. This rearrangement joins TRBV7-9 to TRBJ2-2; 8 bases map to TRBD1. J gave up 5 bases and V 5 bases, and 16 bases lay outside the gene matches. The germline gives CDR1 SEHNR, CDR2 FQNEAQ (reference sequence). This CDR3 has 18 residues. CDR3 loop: CASSQKTGEGMWTGELFF. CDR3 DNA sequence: TGTGCCAGCAGCCAAAAGACAGGGGAAGGCATGTGGACCGGGGAGCTGTTTTTT.

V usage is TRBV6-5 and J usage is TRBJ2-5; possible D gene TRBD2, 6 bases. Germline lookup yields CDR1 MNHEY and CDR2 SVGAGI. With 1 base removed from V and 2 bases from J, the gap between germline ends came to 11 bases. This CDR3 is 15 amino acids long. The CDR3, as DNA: TGTGCCAGCAGTTACTTTGGGGGAGGTCAAGAGACCCAGTACTTC. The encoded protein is CASSYFGGGQETQYF.

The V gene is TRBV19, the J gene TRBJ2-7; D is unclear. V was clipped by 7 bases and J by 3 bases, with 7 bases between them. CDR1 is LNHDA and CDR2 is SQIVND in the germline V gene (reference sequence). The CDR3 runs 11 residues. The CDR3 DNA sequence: TGTGCCAGTAAGAAGAACTACGAGCAGTACTTC. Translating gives CASKKNYEQYF. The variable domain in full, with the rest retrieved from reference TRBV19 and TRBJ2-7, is DGGITQSPKYLFRKEGQNVTLSCEQNLNHDAMYWYRQDPGQGLRLIYYSQIVNDFQKGDIAEGYSVSREKKESFPLTVTSAQKNPTAFYLCASKKNYEQYFGPGTRLTVT.

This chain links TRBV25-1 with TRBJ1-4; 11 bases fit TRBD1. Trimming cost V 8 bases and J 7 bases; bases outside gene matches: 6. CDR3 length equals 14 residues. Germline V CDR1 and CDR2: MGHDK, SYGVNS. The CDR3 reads CASEGTGGGEKLFF. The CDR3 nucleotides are TGTGCCAGCGAAGGGACAGGGGGAGGTGAAAAACTGTTTTTT.

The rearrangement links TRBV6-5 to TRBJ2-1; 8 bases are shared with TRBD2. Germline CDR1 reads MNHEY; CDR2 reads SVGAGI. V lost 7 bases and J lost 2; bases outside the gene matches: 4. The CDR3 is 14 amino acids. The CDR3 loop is CASKLAAPYNEQFF. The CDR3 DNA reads TGTGCCAGCAAACTAGCGGCCCCCTACAATGAGCAGTTCTTC.

This CDR3 reads CATSRSGPYEQYF. The CDR3, as DNA: TGTGCCACCAGCAGATCCGGGCCCTACGAGCAGTACTTC. V usage is TRBV15 and J usage is TRBJ2-7, with D uncertain. The CDR3 is made up of 13 amino acids. The ends were cut back, 2 bases at V and 2 bases at J, with 7 bases in the middle. The germline V gene encodes CDR1 LNHNV and CDR2 YYDKDF (reference sequence).

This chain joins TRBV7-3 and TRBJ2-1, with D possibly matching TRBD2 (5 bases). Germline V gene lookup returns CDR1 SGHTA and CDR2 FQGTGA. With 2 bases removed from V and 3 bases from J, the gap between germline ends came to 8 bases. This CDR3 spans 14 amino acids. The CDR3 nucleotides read TGTGCCAGCAGCTTATCCGGGGACTACAATGAGCAGTTCTTC. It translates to CASSLSGDYNEQFF.

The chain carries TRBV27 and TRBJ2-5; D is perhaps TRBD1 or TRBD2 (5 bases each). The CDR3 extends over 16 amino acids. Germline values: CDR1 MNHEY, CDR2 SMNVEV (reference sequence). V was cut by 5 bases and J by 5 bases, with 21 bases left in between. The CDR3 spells CASSPPGRPRGETQYF. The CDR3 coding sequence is TGTGCCAGCAGTCCACCGGGACGCCCCCGAGGGGAGACCCAGTACTTC.

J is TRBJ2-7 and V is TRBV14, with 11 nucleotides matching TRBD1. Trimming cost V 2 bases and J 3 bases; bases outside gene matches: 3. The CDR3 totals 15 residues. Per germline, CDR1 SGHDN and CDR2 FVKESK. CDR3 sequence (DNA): TGTGCCAGCAGCCAAAGGACAGGGGGCCTCTACGAGCAGTACTTC. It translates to CASSQRTGGLYEQYF.

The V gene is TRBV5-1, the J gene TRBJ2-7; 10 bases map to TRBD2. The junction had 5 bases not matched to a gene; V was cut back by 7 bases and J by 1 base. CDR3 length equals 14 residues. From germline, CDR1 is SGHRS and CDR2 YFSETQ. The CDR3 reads CASQKLAGSYEQYF. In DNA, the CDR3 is TGCGCCAGCCAAAAACTAGCGGGATCCTACGAGCAGTACTTC.

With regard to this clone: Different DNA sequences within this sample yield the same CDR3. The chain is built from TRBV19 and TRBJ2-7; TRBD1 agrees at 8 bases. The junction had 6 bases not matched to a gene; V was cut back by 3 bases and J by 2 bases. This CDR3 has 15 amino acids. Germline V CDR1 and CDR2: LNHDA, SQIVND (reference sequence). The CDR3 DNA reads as TGTGCCAGTAGTATTGGGGGGACAGGAGCCTACGAGCAGTACTTC. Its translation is CASSIGGTGAYEQYF.

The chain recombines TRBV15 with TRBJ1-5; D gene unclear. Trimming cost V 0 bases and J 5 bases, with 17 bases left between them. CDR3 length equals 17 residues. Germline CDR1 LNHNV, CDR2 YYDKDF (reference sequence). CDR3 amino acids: CATSRDPYRDGHQPQHF. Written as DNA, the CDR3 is TGTGCCACCAGCAGAGATCCTTATCGAGACGGGCATCAGCCCCAGCATTTT.

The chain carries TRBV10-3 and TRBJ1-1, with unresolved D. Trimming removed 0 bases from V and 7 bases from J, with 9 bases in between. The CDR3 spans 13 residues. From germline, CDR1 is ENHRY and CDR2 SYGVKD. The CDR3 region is CAISESGYDEAFF. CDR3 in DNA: TGTGCCATCAGTGAGTCCGGGTACGATGAAGCTTTCTTT.

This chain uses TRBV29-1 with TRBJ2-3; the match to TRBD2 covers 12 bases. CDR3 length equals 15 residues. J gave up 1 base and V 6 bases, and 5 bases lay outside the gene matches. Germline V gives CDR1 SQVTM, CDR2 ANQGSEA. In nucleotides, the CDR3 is TGCAGCGTGGCTAGCGGGAGGGCCGGCACAGATACGCAGTATTTT. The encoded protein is CSVASGRAGTDTQYF.

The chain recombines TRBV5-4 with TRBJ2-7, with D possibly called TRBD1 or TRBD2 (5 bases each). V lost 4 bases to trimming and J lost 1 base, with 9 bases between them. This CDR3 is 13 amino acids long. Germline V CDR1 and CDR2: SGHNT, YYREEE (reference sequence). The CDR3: CASSQGPSYEQYF. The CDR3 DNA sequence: TGTGCCAGCAGCCAGGGACCATCCTACGAGCAGTACTTC.

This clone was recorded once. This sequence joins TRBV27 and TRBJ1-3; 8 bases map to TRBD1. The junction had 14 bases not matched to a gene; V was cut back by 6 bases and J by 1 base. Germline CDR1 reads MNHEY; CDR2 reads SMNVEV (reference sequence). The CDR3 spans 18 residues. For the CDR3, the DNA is TGTGCCAGCAGCTTGCGAGGACAGGGAGGTGAGTCTGGAAACACCATATATTTT. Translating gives CASSLRGQGGESGNTIYF.

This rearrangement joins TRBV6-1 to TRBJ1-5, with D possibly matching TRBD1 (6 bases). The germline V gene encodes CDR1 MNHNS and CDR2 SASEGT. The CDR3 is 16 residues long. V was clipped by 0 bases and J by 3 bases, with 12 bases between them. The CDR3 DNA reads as TGTGCCAGCAGTGAAGCGCCGGGGGCTAACAATCAGCCCCAGCATTTT. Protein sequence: CASSEAPGANNQPQHF.

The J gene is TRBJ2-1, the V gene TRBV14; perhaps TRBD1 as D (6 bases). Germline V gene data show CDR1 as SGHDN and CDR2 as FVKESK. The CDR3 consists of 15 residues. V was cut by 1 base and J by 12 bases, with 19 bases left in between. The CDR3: CASSQAAGTLGWQFF. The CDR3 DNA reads TGTGCCAGCAGCCAAGCGGCAGGGACATTGGGGTGGCAGTTCTTC. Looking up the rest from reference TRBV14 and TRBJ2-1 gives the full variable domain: EAGVTQFPSHSVIEKGQTVTLRCDPISGHDNLYWYRRVMGKEIKFLLHFVKESKQDESGMPNNRFLAERTGGTYSTLKVQPAELEDSGVYFCASSQAAGTLGWQFFGPGTRLTVL.

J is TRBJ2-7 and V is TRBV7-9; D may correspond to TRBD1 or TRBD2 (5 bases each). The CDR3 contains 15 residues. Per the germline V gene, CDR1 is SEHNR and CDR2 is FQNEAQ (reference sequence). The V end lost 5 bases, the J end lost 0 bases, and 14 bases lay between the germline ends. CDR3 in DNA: TGTGCCAGCAGCCCCGGGGCTGGCCGCTCCTACGAGCAGTACTTC. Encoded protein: CASSPGAGRSYEQYF.